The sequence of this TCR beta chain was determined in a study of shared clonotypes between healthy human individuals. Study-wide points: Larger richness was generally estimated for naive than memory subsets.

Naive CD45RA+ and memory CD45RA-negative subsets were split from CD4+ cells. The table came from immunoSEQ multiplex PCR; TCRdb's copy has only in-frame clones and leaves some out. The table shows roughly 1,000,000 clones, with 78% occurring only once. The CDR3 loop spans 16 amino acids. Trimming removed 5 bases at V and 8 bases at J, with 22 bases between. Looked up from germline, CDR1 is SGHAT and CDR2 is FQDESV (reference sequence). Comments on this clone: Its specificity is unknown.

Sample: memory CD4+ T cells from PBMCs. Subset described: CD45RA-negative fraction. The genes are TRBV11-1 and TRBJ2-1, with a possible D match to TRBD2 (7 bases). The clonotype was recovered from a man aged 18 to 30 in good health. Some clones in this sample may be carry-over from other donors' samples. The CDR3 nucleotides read TGTGCCAGCAGCACTCGGGGGGCAGGCGTAGTTGATGAGCAGTTCTTC. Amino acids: CASSTRGAGVVDEQFF.